This T cell receptor (beta chain) is from a study of T cells after yellow fever vaccination (dated by TCRdb to 2018 to 2020). A note on the overall study: Libraries from fractions with low cell numbers were prepared with the SMART-Seq v4 Ultra Low Input RNA kit. To track T-cell clones before and after primary and booster YFV17D yellow fever vaccination, bulk TCR alpha and beta repertoires were sequenced longitudinally. Two healthy male donors, one aged 18 to 30 and one aged 30 to 40 years, made up the cohort. Blood was collected at multiple timepoints before and after primary and secondary immunization, and bulk PBMC replicates and cell subsets were isolated. Study-level results and caveats: A small fraction of clonotypes appeared in both the CD4 and CD8 compartments, likely as a result of convergent recombination. Because the study included only two donors, the extent to which the findings can be generalized is limited. Compared with the primary T-cell response, the secondary T-cell response was weaker but faster, peaking on day 5 rather than day 15. Most clones expanded after primary vaccination (approximately 97% of CD4 and roughly 90% of CD8) were re-detected after the booster, suggesting that broad memory maintenance occurred. FACS-sorted repertoires could contain abundant contaminating clonotypes from the bulk population, so computational filtering was required.

Synthesis of TCR cDNA relied on 5'RACE template switching, a step that introduced a universal primer site along with unique molecular identifiers. cDNA synthesis was primed from both the TCR alpha and TCR beta constant segments. Libraries were amplified in two PCR steps, with sample barcodes and sequencing adapters added in the second step. Sequencing of libraries was performed on Illumina HiSeq 2500 (2x100 bp) or NovaSeq (2x150 bp). Turning to the authors' computational methods: MIGEC was used to demultiplex reads and collapse the reads into UMI consensus sequences, and MiXCR was used for V(D)J alignment. Clonotypes responding to the vaccine were identified with edgeR on replicate PBMC samples, with the criteria of FDR below 0.01 and a log2 fold change above 5 up to day 15. Bulk clonotypes were assigned CD4 or CD8 identity according to which sequenced CD4 or CD8 repertoire held them at higher abundance. A clonotype counted as NS4B-specific if enriched at least 10-fold in dextramer-positive versus dextramer-negative fractions, with CD4-biased clonotypes left out. TCRdb reran the public reads through fastp at Q25 and MiXCR, keeping productive beta chains. Each entry is one CDR3 protein sequence, shown with its most common DNA and genes. TCRdb's processing, not the authors', yielded these V and J calls. Recorded for this sample are 50,000 or so distinct CDR3 sequences; less than 8.5% of them occurred a single time. 24% of the sample rests with the top ten.

The CDR3 spans 13 residues, from the cysteine through the phenylalanine. Left in the record is the CDR3 DNA by itself, 39 bases read in frame from the first base. Trimming at the junction amounts to 4 bases on V and 4 bases on J, and the germline ends lie 10 bases apart. The germline V gene (reference sequence) gives CDR1 as SGHNT and CDR2 as YYREEE. In the paper's terms, the treatment or condition label means: live attenuated yellow fever vaccine strain. A standard Ficoll-Paque protocol was used to isolate PBMCs from peripheral blood. Epitope-specific CD8 T cells were sorted using a dextramer loaded with the yellow fever NS4B epitope peptide, with anti-CD3 and anti-CD8 staining. TriZol was used to extract RNA from bulk PBMCs, from CD4 and CD8 fractions, and from dextramer-positive and dextramer-negative fractions. This clonotype appeared a few times. No base-level quality is on record; no much larger clone is a single base apart.

The clonotype was recovered from a man aged 18-30 years who received the YFV17D yellow fever vaccine. The chain couples TRBV5-4 to TRBJ2-3, with an unclear D gene assignment. Sequencing was performed on CD8+ T cells not binding an NS4B(214-222) dextramer, sorted from PBMCs, taken about 41 days after the first yellow fever vaccination. The sample's cell subset or site label, in plain terms: NS4B epitope dextramer-negative CD8 T cells. The encoded CDR3 is CASSPGLPDTQYF. The DNA sequence reads TGTGCCAGCAGCCCCGGGTTACCAGATACGCAGTATTTT. Full variable domain (CDR3 extended with the reference TRBV5-4 and TRBJ2-3 proteins): ETGVTQSPTHLIKTRGQQVTLRCSSQSGHNTVSWYQQALGQGPQFIFQYYREEENGRGNFPPRFSGLQFPNYSSELNVNALELDDSALYLCASSPGLPDTQYFGPGTRLTVL.